This T cell receptor (beta chain) was identified during a study of CD8+ T cells in alopecia areata. Study in general: For the treated group, dosing was oral tofacitinib at 5 to 10 mg twice daily. Dosing spanned 6 to 18 months on tofacitinib, then 6 months off drug.

Germline V gives CDR1 LGHNA, CDR2 YNFKEQ. The V end was cut by 1 base, the J end by 3 bases, with 7 bases between. There are 13 residues in the CDR3. Researchers took lesional scalp punch biopsies and peripheral blood from people who were alopecia areata patients. PBMCs, the starting material, were the source of sorted CD4+ and CD8+ T cells. RNA, once extracted, was reverse transcribed into cDNA for use as the sequencing template. Sequenced by immunoSEQ multiplex PCR; TCRdb stores in-frame clones only, minus some. The sample shows about 150,000 clones, about 53% of them seen only once. Here the sequenced sample was CD8+ T cells sorted from blood, taken at week 0. This TCR was recovered from a human donor with alopecia areata. The V gene is TRBV4-2, the J gene TRBJ2-7; perhaps TRBD1 as D (6 bases). The DNA for the CDR3 is TGTGCCAGCAGCCAAGTGGACAGCTACGAGCAGTACTTC. Amino acids: CASSQVDSYEQYF.